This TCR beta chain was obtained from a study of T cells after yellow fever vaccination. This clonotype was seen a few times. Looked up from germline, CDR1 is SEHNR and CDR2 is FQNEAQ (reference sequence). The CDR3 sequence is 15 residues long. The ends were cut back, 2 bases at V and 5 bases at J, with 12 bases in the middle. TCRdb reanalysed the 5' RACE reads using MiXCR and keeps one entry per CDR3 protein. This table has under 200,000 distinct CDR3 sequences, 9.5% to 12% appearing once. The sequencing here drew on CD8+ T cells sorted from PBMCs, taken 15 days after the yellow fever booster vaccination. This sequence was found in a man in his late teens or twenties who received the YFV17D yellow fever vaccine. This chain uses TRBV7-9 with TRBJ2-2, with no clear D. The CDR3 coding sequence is TGTGCCAGCAGCTTAACAGTCGGTAGAACCGGGGAGCTGTTTTTT. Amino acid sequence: CASSLTVGRTGELFF.